Below are 13 T cell receptor beta chains sequenced from a single sample in a study of blood T cell repertoires in COVID-19. TCRdb's table, derived via immunoSEQ multiplex PCR, lists solely in-frame clones and lacks some. The sample shows just over 650,000 clones, around 90% of them seen only once. Sequences were obtained from peripheral blood. These receptors originate from a woman younger than 30 with acute or convalescent COVID-19.

This chain links TRBV7-2 with TRBJ1-4; maybe TRBD1 (6 bases). This CDR3 is 13 amino acids long. Trimming took off 1 base at V and 9 bases at J, with 9 bases between the two ends. Germline values: CDR1 SGHTA, CDR2 FQGNSA. The CDR3 protein is CASSLGGGQKLFF. The CDR3 coding sequence is TGTGCCAGCAGCTTAGGCGGGGGGCAAAAACTGTTTTTT.

The V call is TRBV19, the J call TRBJ1-5; D gene uncertain. The CDR3 contains 15 residues. Germline CDR1 LNHDA, CDR2 SQIVND (reference sequence). Trimming pared 1 base from V and 0 bases from J, leaving 7 bases between. CDR3 in DNA: TGTGCCAGTAGTATAGGTATAAATAGCAATCAGCCCCAGCATTTT. Its translation is CASSIGINSNQPQHF.

This chain uses TRBV6-2 or TRBV6-3 with TRBJ1-1; D is unclear. This CDR3 region has 14 residues. Trimming took off 0 bases at V and 10 bases at J, with 15 bases between the two ends. Germline-derived CDR1 and CDR2 are MNHEY and SVGEGT. The CDR3 sequence is CASSYSGRGRGAFF. The CDR3, as DNA: TGTGCCAGCAGTTACTCAGGGAGAGGTCGCGGAGCTTTCTTT.

The chain employs TRBV29-1 and TRBJ2-7; D is possibly TRBD1 (6 bases). The CDR3 consists of 15 residues. Trimming stripped 1 base from V and 3 bases from J, with 16 bases between. Per germline, CDR1 SQVTM and CDR2 ANQGSEA. The CDR3 is CSVEATGTPDYEQYF. CDR3 nucleotides: TGCAGCGTTGAAGCTACCGGGACACCCGACTACGAGCAGTACTTC.

CDR3 amino acids: CASSYAGTNYGYTF. The CDR3 nucleotides read TGTGCCAGCAGTTACGCAGGCACCAACTATGGCTACACCTTC. The chain joins TRBV6-5 to TRBJ1-2; D ambiguous. V was shortened by 2 bases and J by 2 bases, with 9 bases between the two germline ends. The CDR3 consists of 14 residues. Per the germline V gene, CDR1 is MNHEY and CDR2 is SVGAGI.

V usage is TRBV11-2 and J usage is TRBJ2-3; TRBD2 matches 15 bases. Per germline, CDR1 SGHAT and CDR2 FQNNGV. The CDR3 runs to 17 residues. The trim removed 4 bases at V and 4 bases at J, leaving 6 bases unmatched. The CDR3 DNA reads as TGTGCCAGCAGCTCGATTAGGACTAGCGGGGGGGCAGATACGCAGTATTTT. Translated: CASSSIRTSGGADTQYF. The full variable domain, its missing parts supplied by reference TRBV11-2 and TRBJ2-3, is EAGVAQSPRYKIIEKRQSVAFWCNPISGHATLYWYQQILGQGPKLLIQFQNNGVVDDSQLPKDRFSAERLKGVDSTLKIQPAKLEDSAVYLCASSSIRTSGGADTQYFGPGTRLTVL.

The chain joins TRBV11-2 to TRBJ1-3; D uncertain. The V end lost 1 base, the J end lost 4 bases, and 5 bases lay between the germline ends. CDR3 size: 13 residues. Germline CDR1 reads SGHAT; CDR2 reads FQNNGV. The CDR3 reads CASSLVRGNTIYF. The CDR3 coding sequence is TGTGCCAGCAGCTTAGTCCGGGGAAACACCATATATTTT.

The chain is built from TRBV19 and TRBJ1-2; D may be TRBD1 (5 bases). CDR1 and CDR2 (germline): LNHDA, SQIVND (reference sequence). Trimming left V 9 bases short and J 4 bases short, with 15 bases between. The CDR3 has 13 amino acids. This chain's CDR3 is CASHIQGSYGYTF. CDR3 DNA: TGTGCCAGCCACATCCAGGGATCCTATGGCTACACCTTC.

For this clone: Additional DNA sequences in this sample encode the identical CDR3. The chain has TRBV5-1 and TRBJ2-7, with 8 bases fitting TRBD1. V gave up 4 bases and J gave up 2 bases; unmatched junction bases: 5. Germline V gives CDR1 SGHRS, CDR2 YFSETQ. The CDR3 is 14 amino acids. For the CDR3, the DNA is TGCGCCAGCAGCCCCGGACAGGGCGCCTACGAGCAGTACTTC. This codes for CASSPGQGAYEQYF.

This chain connects TRBV19 to TRBJ1-6, with no clear D. Trimming stripped 7 bases from V and 6 bases from J, with 10 bases between. Germline V gene lookup returns CDR1 LNHDA and CDR2 SQIVND (reference sequence). CDR3 length: 13 amino acids. The CDR3 protein is CASTLGGNSPLHF. The CDR3 DNA sequence: TGTGCCAGTACCTTGGGAGGTAATTCACCCCTCCACTTT. The full variable domain, with the rest looked up from reference TRBV19 and TRBJ1-6, is DGGITQSPKYLFRKEGQNVTLSCEQNLNHDAMYWYRQDPGQGLRLIYYSQIVNDFQKGDIAEGYSVSREKKESFPLTVTSAQKNPTAFYLCASTLGGNSPLHFGNGTRLTVT.

This clone was picked up one time. For the CDR3, the DNA is TGTGCCAGCAGCGTAGATCCGTTAGTCTACGAGCAGTACTTC. Translated, it gives CASSVDPLVYEQYF. The chain couples TRBV9 to TRBJ2-7; D not resolved. CDR1 and CDR2 (germline): SGDLS, YYNGEE. Between the trimmed V and J ends, which lost 0 bases and 3 bases, there was a span of 10 bases. The CDR3 consists of 14 residues.

The chain has TRBV18 and TRBJ2-3; tentative D call: TRBD1 (6 bases). V lost 5 bases and J lost 1, with 13 bases in between. The CDR3 length is 15 residues. In germline, CDR1 is KGHSH, CDR2 LQKENI. The CDR3 DNA follows: TGTGCCAGCTCAATCCACAGGGTAGGCACAGATACGCAGTATTTT. It specifies CASSIHRVGTDTQYF.

The chain links TRBV7-9 to TRBJ2-5; 9 bases are a match to TRBD2. The CDR3 sequence is 18 residues long. Trimming removed 3 bases from V and 3 bases from J; junction bases left unmatched: 14. The germline gives CDR1 SEHNR, CDR2 FQNEAQ (reference sequence). As DNA, the CDR3 is TGTGCCAGCAGCTTCGGAACCGGGACTAGCCGAAGAAAAGAGACCCAGTACTTC. Its protein product is CASSFGTGTSRRKETQYF. Full variable domain (remainder filled in from reference TRBV7-9 and TRBJ2-5): DTGVSQNPRHKITKRGQNVTFRCDPISEHNRLYWYRQTLGQGPEFLTYFQNEAQLEKSRLLSDRFSAERPKGSFSTLEIQRTEQGDSAMYLCASSFGTGTSRRKETQYFGPGTRLLVL.